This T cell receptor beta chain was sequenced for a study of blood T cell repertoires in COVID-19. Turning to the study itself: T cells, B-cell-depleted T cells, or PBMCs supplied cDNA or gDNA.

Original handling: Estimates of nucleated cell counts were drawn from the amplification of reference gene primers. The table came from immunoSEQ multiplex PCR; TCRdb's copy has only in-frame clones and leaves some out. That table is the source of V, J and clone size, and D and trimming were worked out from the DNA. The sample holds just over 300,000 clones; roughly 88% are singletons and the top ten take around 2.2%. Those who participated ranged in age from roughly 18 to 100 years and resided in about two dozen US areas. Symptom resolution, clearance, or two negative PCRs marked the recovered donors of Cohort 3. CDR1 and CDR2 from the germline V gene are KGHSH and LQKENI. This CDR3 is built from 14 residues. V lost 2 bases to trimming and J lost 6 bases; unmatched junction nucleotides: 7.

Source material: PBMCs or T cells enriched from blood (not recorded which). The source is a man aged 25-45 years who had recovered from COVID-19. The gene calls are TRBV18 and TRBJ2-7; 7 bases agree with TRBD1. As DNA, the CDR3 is TGTGCCAGCTCACCAAACCGGGACAGCCCCGAGCAGTACTTC. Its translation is CASSPNRDSPEQYF.